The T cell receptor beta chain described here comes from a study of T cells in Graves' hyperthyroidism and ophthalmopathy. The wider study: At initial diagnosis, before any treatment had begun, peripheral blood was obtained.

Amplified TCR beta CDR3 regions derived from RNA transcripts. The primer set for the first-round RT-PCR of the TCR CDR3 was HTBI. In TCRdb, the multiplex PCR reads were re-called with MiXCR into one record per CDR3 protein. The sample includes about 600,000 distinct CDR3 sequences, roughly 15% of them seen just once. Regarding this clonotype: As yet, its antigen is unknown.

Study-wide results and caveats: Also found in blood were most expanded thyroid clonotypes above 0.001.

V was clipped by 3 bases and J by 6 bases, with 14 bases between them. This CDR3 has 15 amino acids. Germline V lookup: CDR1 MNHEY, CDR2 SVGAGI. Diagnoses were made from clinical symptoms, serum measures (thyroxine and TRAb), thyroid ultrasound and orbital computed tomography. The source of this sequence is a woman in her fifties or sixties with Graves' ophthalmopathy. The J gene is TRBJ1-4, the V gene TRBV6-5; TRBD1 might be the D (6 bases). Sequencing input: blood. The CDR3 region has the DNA TGTGCCAGCAGTTATAACCGACAGGTGCATGAAAAACTGTTTTTT. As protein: CASSYNRQVHEKLFF.